This TCR beta chain was sequenced in a study of blood T cell repertoires in COVID-19. Study-wide background: COVID-19 samples collected from the United States, Italy and Spain covered acute and convalescent phases. The cDNA or gDNA used as material had been derived from T cells, B-cell-depleted T cells, or PBMCs.

Germline V CDR1 and CDR2: GTSNPN, SVGIG (reference sequence). J gave up 6 bases and V 2 bases, and 16 bases lay outside the gene matches. There are 17 residues in the CDR3. Libraries were prepared by immunoSEQ multiplex PCR; TCRdb keeps only in-frame clonotypes and omits some of them. The table lists 65,000 to 95,000 clones, 78% of them singletons. This clone came up once. This sequence joins TRBV30 and TRBJ2-1; TRBD2 matches 7 bases. The sequence was collected from a human donor in a cohort sampled during active COVID-19. Sample: peripheral blood. CDR3 DNA: TGTGCCTGGAGTACGCTCCGGACTAGTTACTCCCTCAATGAGCAGTTCTTC. This encodes CAWSTLRTSYSLNEQFF.